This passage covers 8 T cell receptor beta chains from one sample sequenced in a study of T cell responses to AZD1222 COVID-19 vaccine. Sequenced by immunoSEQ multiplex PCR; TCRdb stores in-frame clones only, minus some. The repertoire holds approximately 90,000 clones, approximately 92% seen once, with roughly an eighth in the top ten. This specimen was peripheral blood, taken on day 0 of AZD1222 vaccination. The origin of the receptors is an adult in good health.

The CDR3 DNA sequence: TGTGCCAGCAGCACCCCAGGGGGCGAGGGAATTGAAGCTTTCTTT. Translating it yields CASSTPGGEGIEAFF. The chain links TRBV11-2 to TRBJ1-1; 8 nucleotides line up with TRBD1. Germline V gene lookup returns CDR1 SGHAT and CDR2 FQNNGV. The CDR3 loop spans 15 amino acids. Trimming removed 5 bases from V and 7 bases from J; junction bases left unmatched: 12.

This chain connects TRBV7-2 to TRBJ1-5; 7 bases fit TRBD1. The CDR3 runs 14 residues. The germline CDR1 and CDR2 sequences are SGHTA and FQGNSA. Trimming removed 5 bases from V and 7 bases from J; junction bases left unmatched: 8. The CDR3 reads CASSTRTGGQPQHF. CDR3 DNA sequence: TGTGCCAGCAGCACTCGGACAGGAGGCCAGCCCCAGCATTTT.

The CDR3 region has the DNA TGTGCCAGCAGCGAGACGGCGACAGGGAACACTGAAGCTTTCTTT. Residues: CASSETATGNTEAFF. The chain is built from TRBV11-2 and TRBJ1-1; a weak D match, TRBD1 (6 bases). Germline values: CDR1 SGHAT, CDR2 FQNNGV. CDR3 length: 15 residues. Trimming left V 5 bases short and J 1 base short, with 14 bases between.

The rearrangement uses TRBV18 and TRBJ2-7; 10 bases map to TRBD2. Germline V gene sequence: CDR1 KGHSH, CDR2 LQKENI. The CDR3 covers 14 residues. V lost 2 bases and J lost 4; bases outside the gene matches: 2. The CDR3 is CASSPWTSGYEQYF. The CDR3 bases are TGTGCCAGCTCACCATGGACTAGCGGTTACGAGCAGTACTTC.

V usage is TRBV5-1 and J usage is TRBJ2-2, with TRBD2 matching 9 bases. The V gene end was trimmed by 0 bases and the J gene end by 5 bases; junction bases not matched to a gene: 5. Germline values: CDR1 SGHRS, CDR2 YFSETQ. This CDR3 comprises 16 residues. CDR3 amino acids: CASSLAPSGTTGELFF. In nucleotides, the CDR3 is TGCGCCAGCAGCTTGGCCCCTAGCGGGACGACCGGGGAGCTGTTTTTT.

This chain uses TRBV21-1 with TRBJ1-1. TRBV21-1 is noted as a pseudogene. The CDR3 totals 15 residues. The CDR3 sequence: CASARYRSEDTEAFF. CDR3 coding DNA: TGTGCCAGCGCCAGGTACCGATCAGAGGACACTGAAGCTTTCTTT.

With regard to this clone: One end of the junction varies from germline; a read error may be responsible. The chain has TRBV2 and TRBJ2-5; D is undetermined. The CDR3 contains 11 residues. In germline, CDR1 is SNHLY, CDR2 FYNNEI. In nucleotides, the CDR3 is TGTGCCAGCAGTGAAAGGGCAGGAAAGAACTTC. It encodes CASSERAGKNF.

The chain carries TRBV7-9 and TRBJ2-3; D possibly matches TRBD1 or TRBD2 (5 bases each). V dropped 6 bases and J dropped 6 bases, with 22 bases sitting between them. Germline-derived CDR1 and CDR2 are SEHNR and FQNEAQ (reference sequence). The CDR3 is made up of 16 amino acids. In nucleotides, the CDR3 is TGTGCCAGCAGTATAACAGAGGGGCTAAAAAGGGATACGCAGTATTTT. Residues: CASSITEGLKRDTQYF.